The 27 T cell receptor beta chains presented below share a single source sample, sequenced in a study of cytomegalovirus exposure and HLA in healthy donors. The PCR employed 60 Vbeta primers together with 13 Jbeta primers. Some clones are missing from TCRdb's copy, which holds only in-frame ones; the method was immunoSEQ multiplex PCR. The sample records over 150,000 clones, roughly 80% being singletons. Material: PBMCs. All receptors derive from a woman aged 18-29 years in good health and CMV-seronegative.

The chain joins TRBV7-9 to TRBJ1-4; D uncertain. V was shortened by 6 bases and J by 0 bases, with 11 bases between the two germline ends. The CDR3 runs to 15 residues. Germline V gene lookup returns CDR1 SEHNR and CDR2 FQNEAQ (reference sequence). The CDR3 here is CASRGAGATNEKLFF. The CDR3 region has the DNA TGTGCCAGCAGAGGCGCGGGTGCAACTAATGAAAAACTGTTTTTT.

This clone was counted only a few times. This sequence joins TRBV4-3 and TRBJ2-5; 10 bases agree with TRBD2. Germline V gene lookup returns CDR1 LGHNA and CDR2 YSLEER. The CDR3 totals 15 residues. The V segment lost 0 bases and the J segment 6 bases; nucleotides outside the gene matches: 4. The DNA of the CDR3 is TGCGCCAGCAGCCAAGATGCTAGCGGGAGACAGACCCAGTACTTC. Translated, it gives CASSQDASGRQTQYF.

The J gene is TRBJ1-4, the V gene TRBV30; no clear D. CDR1 is GTSNPN and CDR2 is SVGIG in the germline V gene (reference sequence). V lost 4 bases and J lost 0, with 18 bases in between. The CDR3 has 17 residues. CDR3 nucleotide sequence: TGTGCCTGGACTAACTTCGAGCGGTCGGCAACTAATGAAAAACTGTTTTTT. Protein: CAWTNFERSATNEKLFF.

As for this clone: The sample carries other DNA sequences with the same CDR3. The rearrangement joins TRBV28 to TRBJ1-2; D not certain. The V end was cut by 4 bases, the J end by 2 bases, with 5 bases between. Germline V CDR1 and CDR2: MDHEN, SYDVKM. The CDR3 runs to 12 residues. CDR3 amino acids: CASSSGNYGYTF. CDR3 bases: TGTGCCAGCAGTTCGGGGAACTATGGCTACACCTTC.

The rearrangement joins TRBV7-2 to TRBJ2-7; 14 bases match TRBD2. This CDR3 region has 18 residues. Germline loops: CDR1 SGHTA, CDR2 FQGNSA. The V and J ends lost 0 bases and 0 bases, in that order; junction bases with no gene match: 4. As DNA, the CDR3 is TGTGCCAGCAGCTTAGCAGGGACTAGCGGGAGCCACTCCTACGAGCAGTACTTC. Protein: CASSLAGTSGSHSYEQYF.

This chain connects TRBV19 to TRBJ1-4; TRBD1 aligns across 10 bases. The germline gives CDR1 LNHDA, CDR2 SQIVND (reference sequence). The J segment lost 7 bases and the V segment lost 5 bases, leaving 1 base of the junction unmatched. The CDR3 is made up of 13 amino acids. CDR3 in DNA: TGTGCCAGTAGTCGGGACAGGGGTGAAAAACTGTTTTTT. It codes for CASSRDRGEKLFF. Combining the CDR3 with reference TRBV19 and TRBJ1-4 gives the whole variable domain DGGITQSPKYLFRKEGQNVTLSCEQNLNHDAMYWYRQDPGQGLRLIYYSQIVNDFQKGDIAEGYSVSREKKESFPLTVTSAQKNPTAFYLCASSRDRGEKLFFGSGTQLSVL.

This clone occurred once. The chain couples TRBV5-1 to TRBJ1-5; D gene ambiguous. This CDR3 has 15 residues. Germline V CDR1 and CDR2: SGHRS, YFSETQ. V dropped 0 bases and J dropped 4 bases, with 11 bases sitting between them. For the CDR3, the DNA is TGCGCCAGCAGCTTGGGCGGCGCAGAAAATCAGCCCCAGCATTTT. Translated, it gives CASSLGGAENQPQHF.

The chain joins TRBV28 to TRBJ1-2, with TRBD1 as a possible D gene (5 bases). This CDR3 has 16 amino acids. The V gene lost 6 bases and the J gene lost 8 bases, with 25 bases spanning the gap. Looked up from germline, CDR1 is MDHEN and CDR2 is SYDVKM. CDR3 nucleotides: TGTGCCAGCAGCATACCCAGGGATTTCCCCCGGGGGGGCTACACCTTC. Encoded protein: CASSIPRDFPRGGYTF.

This chain uses TRBV5-4 with TRBJ1-5; D is perhaps TRBD1 (6 bases). The germline V gene has CDR1 SGHNT and CDR2 YYREEE (reference sequence). The CDR3 sequence is 14 residues long. Trimming pared 7 bases from V and 6 bases from J, leaving 17 bases between. The CDR3 DNA sequence: TGTGCCAGCGGGTTGTTGGGGGCTGCTCAGCCCCAGCATTTT. It is translated as CASGLLGAAQPQHF.

V and J are TRBV11-2 and TRBJ2-1; 8 nucleotides agree with TRBD2. Germline V gene sequence: CDR1 SGHAT, CDR2 FQNNGV. The CDR3 covers 16 residues. V lost 2 bases and J lost 4; bases outside the gene matches: 7. CDR3 protein: CASSLYQSGGYNEQFF. The CDR3 DNA reads TGTGCCAGCAGCTTATATCAGAGCGGGGGTTACAATGAGCAGTTCTTC.

V and J are TRBV25-1 and TRBJ2-3; the match to TRBD2 covers 10 bases. The V and J ends lost 4 bases and 0 bases, in that order; junction bases with no gene match: 10. CDR1 MGHDK and CDR2 SYGVNS come from the germline V gene. The CDR3 is 18 residues long. The CDR3 is CASSGMLAGDPSTDTQYF. The CDR3 DNA follows: TGTGCCAGCAGTGGGATGCTAGCGGGGGATCCTAGCACAGATACGCAGTATTTT.

The gene calls are TRBV7-9 and TRBJ2-5, with 9 bases matching TRBD1. V lost 5 bases to trimming and J lost 4 bases; unmatched junction nucleotides: 11. Germline lookup yields CDR1 SEHNR and CDR2 FQNEAQ (reference sequence). The CDR3 consists of 16 residues. The CDR3 here is CASSRARDRAIETQYF. CDR3 bases: TGTGCCAGCAGCCGAGCAAGGGACAGGGCGATAGAGACCCAGTACTTC.

J is TRBJ1-2 and V is TRBV5-6; possibly TRBD1 for D (6 bases). Germline V gene data show CDR1 as SGHDT and CDR2 as YYEEEE. This CDR3 has 14 residues. Trimming pared 4 bases from V and 2 bases from J, leaving 12 bases between. For the CDR3, the DNA is TGTGCCAGCAGCCTAGGGGGGGCAAACTATGGCTACACCTTC. It is translated as CASSLGGANYGYTF.

V and J are TRBV15 and TRBJ1-2; 8 bases map to TRBD1. From germline, CDR1 is LNHNV and CDR2 YYDKDF (reference sequence). Losses at the gene ends were 0 bases for V and 4 bases for J; bases not matched to a gene: 7. The CDR3 is made up of 16 amino acids. CDR3 coding DNA: TGTGCCACCAGCAGAGATTCGTCAGGGGGCGGCTATGGCTACACCTTC. Residues: CATSRDSSGGGYGYTF.

The chain carries TRBV15 and TRBJ1-6, with D unresolved. The length of the CDR3 is 15 residues. Trimming removed 8 bases at V and 1 base at J, with 12 bases between. Germline V gene data show CDR1 as LNHNV and CDR2 as YYDKDF (reference sequence). The CDR3 DNA reads TGTGCCACCCAGGTCGTGGGTTCCTATAATTCACCCCTCCACTTT. The encoded protein is CATQVVGSYNSPLHF.

V and J are TRBV19 and TRBJ1-2; D ambiguous. Germline V gene lookup returns CDR1 LNHDA and CDR2 SQIVND (reference sequence). CDR3 length: 11 residues. Trimming removed 5 bases at V and 7 bases at J, with 8 bases between. CDR3 residues: CASSSEGGYTF. The DNA for the CDR3 is TGTGCCAGTAGTTCCGAGGGTGGCTACACCTTC.

The chain is built from TRBV18 and TRBJ1-6; perhaps TRBD1 as D (6 bases). CDR1 and CDR2 from the germline V gene are KGHSH and LQKENI. The CDR3 length is 16 residues. V was trimmed by 1 base and J by 9 bases, leaving 16 bases between them. The CDR3 bases are TGTGCCAGCTCACCACGTGGACAGCAAGTAGGTTCACCCCTCCACTTT. Encoded protein: CASSPRGQQVGSPLHF.

The chain combines TRBV13 with TRBJ2-5, with 7 nucleotides matching TRBD1. Trimming took 5 bases from V and 6 from J; bases not matched to a gene: 9. Germline V CDR1 and CDR2: PRHDT, FYEKMQ (reference sequence). This CDR3 comprises 14 residues. The chain's CDR3 is CASSLRQGMQTQYF. The CDR3 DNA is TGTGCCAGCAGCCTAAGACAGGGTATGCAGACCCAGTACTTC. Full variable domain (missing parts from reference TRBV13 and TRBJ2-5): AAGVIQSPRHLIKEKRETATLKCYPIPRHDTVYWYQQGPGQDPQFLISFYEKMQSDKGSIPDRFSAQQFSDYHSELNMSSLELGDSALYFCASSLRQGMQTQYFGPGTRLLVL.

This chain uses TRBV19 with TRBJ2-7, with D perhaps matching TRBD1 (7 bases). This CDR3 has 16 amino acids. The V gene's germline CDR1 is LNHDA and CDR2 SQIVND (reference sequence). V dropped 3 bases and J dropped 2 bases, with 17 bases sitting between them. This CDR3 reads CASSMSTRGVAYEQYF. The DNA for the CDR3 is TGTGCCAGTAGTATGTCGACCAGGGGGGTTGCCTACGAGCAGTACTTC.

The CDR3 loop is CASSLRGVYEQYF. In DNA form, the CDR3 reads TGTGCCAGCAGTTTACGGGGAGTCTACGAGCAGTACTTC. V and J are TRBV27 and TRBJ2-7, with D perhaps TRBD2 (5 bases). This CDR3 is 13 amino acids long. The V end lost 2 bases, the J end lost 3 bases, and 8 bases lay between the germline ends. Germline loops: CDR1 MNHEY, CDR2 SMNVEV (reference sequence).

The V and J genes are TRBV7-9 and TRBJ2-2, with 7 bases matching TRBD2. Germline-derived CDR1 and CDR2 are SEHNR and FQNEAQ (reference sequence). The junction had 10 bases not matched to a gene; V was cut back by 5 bases and J by 7 bases. The CDR3 runs 15 residues. CDR3 loop: CASSARSGTHGELFF. In DNA form, the CDR3 reads TGTGCCAGCAGCGCCCGCAGCGGGACTCACGGGGAGCTGTTTTTT.

The chain has TRBV7-8 and TRBJ2-7; 7 bases line up with TRBD2. Germline-derived CDR1 and CDR2 are SGHVS and FQNEAQ. V shed 3 bases, J shed 0 bases, and the junction held 5 bases outside the gene matches. The CDR3 runs 15 residues. For the CDR3, the DNA is TGTGCCAGCAGCTTGGCGGGAGTGAACTCCTACGAGCAGTACTTC. Residues: CASSLAGVNSYEQYF.

This clone was recorded only once. The genes are TRBV6-1 and TRBJ1-6; 7 bases map to TRBD1. Germline CDR1 and CDR2: MNHNS and SASEGT. J was trimmed by 7 bases and V by 4 bases; bases with no gene match: 4. The CDR3 is 14 residues long. CDR3 residues: CASSVGQRNSPLHF. CDR3 sequence (DNA): TGTGCCAGCAGTGTGGGACAGAGAAATTCACCCCTCCACTTT.

This chain uses TRBV6-5 with TRBJ1-2; TRBD1 is a possible D gene (6 bases). The CDR3 sequence is 13 residues long. V lost 0 bases and J lost 8, with 10 bases in between. Germline-derived CDR1 and CDR2 are MNHEY and SVGAGI. In DNA, the CDR3 is TGTGCCAGCAGTTACTCAACAGGGAGCGGCTACACCTTC. Translating gives CASSYSTGSGYTF.

The chain carries TRBV6-1 and TRBJ2-7, with 10 bases lining up with TRBD1. Germline CDR1 MNHNS, CDR2 SASEGT. This CDR3 is built from 14 residues. The V segment lost 5 bases and the J segment 5 bases; nucleotides outside the gene matches: 6. The CDR3 coding sequence is TGTGCCAGCAGTCAGACAGGGGGCGTGAACGAGCAGTACTTC. It specifies CASSQTGGVNEQYF.

The chain carries TRBV28 and TRBJ2-3; TRBD2 matches 8 bases. The germline V gene has CDR1 MDHEN and CDR2 SYDVKM. The CDR3 length is 17 residues. The V and J ends lost 5 bases and 8 bases, in that order; junction bases with no gene match: 18. This CDR3 is CASSPSALAGAVSTQYF. In DNA form, the CDR3 reads TGTGCCAGCAGTCCCTCCGCTCTAGCGGGCGCCGTTTCTACGCAGTATTTT.

In DNA, the CDR3 is TGTGCCAGCAGCTTGAAGCTATTGGACAGCTCATCAAATGGCTACACCTTC. Its translation is CASSLKLLDSSSNGYTF. This chain joins TRBV5-6 and TRBJ1-2; a weak D match, TRBD1 (6 bases). Between the trimmed V and J ends, which lost 1 base and 6 bases, there was a span of 22 bases. This CDR3 region has 17 residues. Germline CDR1 SGHDT, CDR2 YYEEEE.